This T cell receptor (beta chain) came from a study of CD8 T cells in ankylosing spondylitis. The germline V and J ends were trimmed by 10 bases and 7 bases, with 13 bases remaining between them. The CDR3 is made up of 12 amino acids. Per the germline V gene, CDR1 is MDHEN and CDR2 is SYDVKM. TCRdb reprocessed the 5' RACE reads with MiXCR, giving one entry per CDR3 protein. The top ten hold about 8% of the sample, which has around 150,000 distinct CDR3 sequences, about a sixth seen once. This receptor was obtained from a male donor with ankylosing spondylitis or in good health (not recorded which). The sequenced sample was blood, either unsorted or a sorted T cell fraction (not recorded which). This chain links TRBV28 with TRBJ1-4; D unresolved. CDR3 sequence (DNA): TGTGCCACCTCGCGGTTTGGTGAAAAACTGTTTTTT. Translated, it gives CATSRFGEKLFF.